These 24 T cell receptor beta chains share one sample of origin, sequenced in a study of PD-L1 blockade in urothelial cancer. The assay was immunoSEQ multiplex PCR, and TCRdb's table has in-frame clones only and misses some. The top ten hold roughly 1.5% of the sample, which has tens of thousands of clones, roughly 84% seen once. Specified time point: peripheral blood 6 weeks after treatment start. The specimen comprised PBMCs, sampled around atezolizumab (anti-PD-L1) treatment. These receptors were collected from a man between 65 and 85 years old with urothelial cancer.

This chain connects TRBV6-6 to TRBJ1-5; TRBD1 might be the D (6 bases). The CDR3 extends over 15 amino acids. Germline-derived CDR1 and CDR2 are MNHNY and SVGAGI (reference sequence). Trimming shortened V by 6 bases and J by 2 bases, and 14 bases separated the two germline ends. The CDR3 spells CASSPKGGGNQPQHF. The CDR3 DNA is TGTGCCAGCAGCCCTAAAGGGGGTGGCAATCAGCCCCAGCATTTT.

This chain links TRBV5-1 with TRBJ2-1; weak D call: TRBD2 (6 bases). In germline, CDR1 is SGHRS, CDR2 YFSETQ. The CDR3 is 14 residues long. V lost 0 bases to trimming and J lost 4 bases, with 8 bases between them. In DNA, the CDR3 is TGCGCCAGCAGCTTGGAGGGGACTTACAATGAGCAGTTCTTC. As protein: CASSLEGTYNEQFF.

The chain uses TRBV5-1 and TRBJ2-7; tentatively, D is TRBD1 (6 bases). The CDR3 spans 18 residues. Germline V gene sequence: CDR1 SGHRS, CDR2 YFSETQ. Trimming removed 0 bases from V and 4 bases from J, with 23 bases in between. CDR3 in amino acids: CASSLDFGQVGHYYEQYF. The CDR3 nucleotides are TGCGCCAGCAGCTTGGATTTTGGCCAAGTGGGACATTATTACGAGCAGTACTTC.

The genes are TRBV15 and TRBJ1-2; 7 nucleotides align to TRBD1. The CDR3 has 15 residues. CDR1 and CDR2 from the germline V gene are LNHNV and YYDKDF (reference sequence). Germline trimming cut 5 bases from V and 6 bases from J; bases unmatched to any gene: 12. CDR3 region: CATSQDDRVLNGYTF. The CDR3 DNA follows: TGTGCCACCAGCCAAGACGACAGGGTGTTGAATGGCTACACCTTC.

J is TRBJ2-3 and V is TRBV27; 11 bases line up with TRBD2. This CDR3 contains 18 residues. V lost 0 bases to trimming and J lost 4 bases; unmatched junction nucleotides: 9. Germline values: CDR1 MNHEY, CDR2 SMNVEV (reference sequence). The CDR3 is CASSLSLLTSGSSDTQYF. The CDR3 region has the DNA TGTGCCAGCAGTTTATCCCTCCTTACTAGCGGGAGTTCAGATACGCAGTATTTT.

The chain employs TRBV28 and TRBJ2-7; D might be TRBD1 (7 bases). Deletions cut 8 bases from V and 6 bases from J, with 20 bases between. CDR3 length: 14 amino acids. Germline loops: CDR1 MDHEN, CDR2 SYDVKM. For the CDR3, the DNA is TGTGCCAGCCTTCAGGGGGGCTTAGGTCGCGAGCAGTACTTC. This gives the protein CASLQGGLGREQYF.

The CDR3 coding sequence is TGTGCCAGCAGTCAAGGACAGGGGTTGATGGCTTTCTTT. Amino acids: CASSQGQGLMAFF. The rearrangement links TRBV6-6 to TRBJ1-1; 9 positions match TRBD1. V dropped 5 bases and J dropped 11; count of bases not matched to a gene: 9. Looked up from germline, CDR1 is MNHNY and CDR2 is SVGAGI (reference sequence). The CDR3 runs to 13 residues.

The CDR3 region has the DNA TGTGCCAGTAGTATGGGCGGCGGGGAGACCCAGTACTTC. Encoded protein: CASSMGGGETQYF. The chain combines TRBV19 with TRBJ2-5, with D possibly being TRBD2 (5 bases). CDR1 LNHDA and CDR2 SQIVND come from the germline V gene (reference sequence). V was shortened by 3 bases and J by 5 bases, with 10 bases between the two germline ends. The CDR3 is 13 amino acids.

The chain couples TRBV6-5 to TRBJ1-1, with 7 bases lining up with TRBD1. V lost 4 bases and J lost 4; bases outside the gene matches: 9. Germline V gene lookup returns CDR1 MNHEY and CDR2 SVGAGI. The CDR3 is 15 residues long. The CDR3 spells CASSLRQGQGTEAFF. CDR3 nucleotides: TGTGCCAGCAGTTTACGACAGGGCCAAGGCACTGAAGCTTTCTTT.

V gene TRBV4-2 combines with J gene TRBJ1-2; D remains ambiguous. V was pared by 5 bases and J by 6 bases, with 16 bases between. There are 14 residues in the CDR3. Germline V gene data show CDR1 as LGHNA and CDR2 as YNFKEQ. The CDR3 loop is CASSLGLSLNGYTF. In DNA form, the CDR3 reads TGTGCCAGCAGCTTAGGACTCTCTCTGAATGGCTACACCTTC.

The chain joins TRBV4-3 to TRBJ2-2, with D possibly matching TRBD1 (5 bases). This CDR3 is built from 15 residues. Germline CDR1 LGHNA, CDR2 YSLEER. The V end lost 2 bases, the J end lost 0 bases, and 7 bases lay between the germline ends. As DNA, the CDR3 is TGCGCCAGCAGCCAAATGACAGCGAACACCGGGGAGCTGTTTTTT. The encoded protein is CASSQMTANTGELFF.

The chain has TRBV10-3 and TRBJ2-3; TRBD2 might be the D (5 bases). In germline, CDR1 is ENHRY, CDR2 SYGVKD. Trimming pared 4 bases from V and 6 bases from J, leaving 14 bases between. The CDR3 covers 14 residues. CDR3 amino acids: CAISASAGEDTQYF. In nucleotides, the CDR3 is TGTGCCATCAGTGCCTCCGCCGGGGAGGATACGCAGTATTTT.

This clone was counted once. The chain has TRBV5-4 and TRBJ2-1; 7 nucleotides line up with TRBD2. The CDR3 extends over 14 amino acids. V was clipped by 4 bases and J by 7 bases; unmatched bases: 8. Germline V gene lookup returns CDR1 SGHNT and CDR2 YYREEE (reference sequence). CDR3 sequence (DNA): TGTGCCAGCAGCACCAGCGGGAAGAGAAATGAGCAGTTCTTC. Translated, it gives CASSTSGKRNEQFF.

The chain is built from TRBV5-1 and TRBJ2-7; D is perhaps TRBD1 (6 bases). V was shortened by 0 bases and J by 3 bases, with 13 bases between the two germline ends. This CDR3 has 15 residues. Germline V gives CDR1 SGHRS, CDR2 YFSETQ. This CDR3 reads CASSLATRTVYEQYF. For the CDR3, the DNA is TGCGCCAGCAGCTTGGCCACAAGGACAGTCTACGAGCAGTACTTC.

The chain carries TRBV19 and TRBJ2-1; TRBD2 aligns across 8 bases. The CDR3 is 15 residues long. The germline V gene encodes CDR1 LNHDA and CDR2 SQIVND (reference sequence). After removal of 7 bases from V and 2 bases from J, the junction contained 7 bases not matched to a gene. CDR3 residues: CASKLREGPYNEQFF. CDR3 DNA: TGTGCCAGTAAGCTACGGGAGGGCCCCTACAATGAGCAGTTCTTC.

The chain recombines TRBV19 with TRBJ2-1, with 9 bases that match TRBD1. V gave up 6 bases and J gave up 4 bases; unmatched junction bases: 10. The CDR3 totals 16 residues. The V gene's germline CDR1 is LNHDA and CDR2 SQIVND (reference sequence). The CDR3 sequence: CASSSGGTGFYNEQFF. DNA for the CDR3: TGTGCCAGTAGCAGTGGGGGGACAGGGTTTTACAATGAGCAGTTCTTC.

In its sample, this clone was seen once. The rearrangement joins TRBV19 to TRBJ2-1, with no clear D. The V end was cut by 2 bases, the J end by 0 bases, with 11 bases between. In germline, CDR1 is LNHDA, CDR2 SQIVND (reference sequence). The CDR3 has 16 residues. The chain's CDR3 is CASSIMARSSYNEQFF. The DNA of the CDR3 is TGTGCCAGTAGTATAATGGCTCGGAGCTCCTACAATGAGCAGTTCTTC. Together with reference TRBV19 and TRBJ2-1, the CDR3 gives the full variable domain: DGGITQSPKYLFRKEGQNVTLSCEQNLNHDAMYWYRQDPGQGLRLIYYSQIVNDFQKGDIAEGYSVSREKKESFPLTVTSAQKNPTAFYLCASSIMARSSYNEQFFGPGTRLTVL.

The CDR3: CASSSTGLSNSPLHF. CDR3 in DNA: TGTGCCAGCAGTTCCACGGGACTCTCCAATTCACCCCTCCACTTT. The J gene is TRBJ1-6, the V gene TRBV27; D might be TRBD1 (5 bases). The V end was cut by 4 bases, the J end by 7 bases, with 14 bases between. Germline CDR1 reads MNHEY; CDR2 reads SMNVEV (reference sequence). The CDR3 is made up of 15 amino acids.

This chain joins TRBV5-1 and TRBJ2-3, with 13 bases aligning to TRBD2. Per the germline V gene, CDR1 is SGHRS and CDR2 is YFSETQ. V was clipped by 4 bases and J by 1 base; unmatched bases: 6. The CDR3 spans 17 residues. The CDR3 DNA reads TGCGCCAGCAGCCTGGGGGGGACTAGCGGGGGCACAGATACGCAGTATTTT. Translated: CASSLGGTSGGTDTQYF.

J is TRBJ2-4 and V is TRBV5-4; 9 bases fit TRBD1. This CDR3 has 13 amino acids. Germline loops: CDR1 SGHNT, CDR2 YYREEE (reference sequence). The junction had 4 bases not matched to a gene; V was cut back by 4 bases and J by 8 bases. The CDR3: CASSDRGSDIQYF. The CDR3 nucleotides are TGTGCCAGCAGCGACAGGGGGAGTGACATTCAGTACTTC. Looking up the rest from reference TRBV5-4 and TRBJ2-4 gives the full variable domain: ETGVTQSPTHLIKTRGQQVTLRCSSQSGHNTVSWYQQALGQGPQFIFQYYREEENGRGNFPPRFSGLQFPNYSSELNVNALELDDSALYLCASSDRGSDIQYFGAGTRLSVL.

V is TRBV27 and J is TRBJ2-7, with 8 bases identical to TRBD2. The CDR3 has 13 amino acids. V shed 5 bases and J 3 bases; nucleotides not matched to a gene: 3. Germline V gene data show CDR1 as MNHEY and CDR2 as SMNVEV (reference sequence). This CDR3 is CASSHSGGYEQYF. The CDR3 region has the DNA TGTGCCAGCAGTCACAGCGGGGGCTACGAGCAGTACTTC.

This CDR3 is CASSVGAGRDNEQFF. CDR3 nucleotides: TGTGCCAGCAGCGTAGGAGCGGGACGCGACAATGAGCAGTTCTTC. This chain uses TRBV9 with TRBJ2-1; 7 bases line up with TRBD2. CDR1 SGDLS and CDR2 YYNGEE come from the germline V gene. The CDR3 length is 15 residues. The junction had 5 bases not matched to a gene; V was cut back by 0 bases and J by 5 bases.

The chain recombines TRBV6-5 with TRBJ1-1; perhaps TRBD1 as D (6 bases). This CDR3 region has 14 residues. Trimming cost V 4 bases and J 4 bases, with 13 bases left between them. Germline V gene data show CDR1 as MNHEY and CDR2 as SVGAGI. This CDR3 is CASSLRGRGTEAFF. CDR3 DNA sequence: TGTGCCAGCAGTTTAAGGGGGAGAGGCACTGAAGCTTTCTTT.

CDR3 in DNA: TGTGCCAGCAGCTTCCTCGCAGGGGCTAGCGGGCTTGGCAATGAGCAGTTCTTC. It yields the protein CASSFLAGASGLGNEQFF. V gene TRBV11-1 combines with J gene TRBJ2-1; 8 positions agree with TRBD2. Per germline, CDR1 SGHAT and CDR2 FQDESV (reference sequence). This CDR3 is built from 18 residues. Trimming removed 3 bases from V and 6 bases from J; junction bases left unmatched: 16.